A single sample is the source of the 27 T cell receptor beta chains below, sequenced in a study of OX40 agonist ivuxolimab in advanced cancers. Here immunoSEQ multiplex PCR was the method, and the copy in TCRdb shows in-frame clones only, minus some. The data hold about 60,000 clones, with roughly four fifths observed a single time. This specimen consisted of CD4+ or CD8+ T cells sorted from blood, obtained in a trial of the OX40 agonist ivuxolimab. The receptors were sampled from an adult with an advanced solid tumor such as melanoma, head and neck, liver or kidney cancer.

This rearrangement joins TRBV5-1 to TRBJ1-3; D not resolved. This CDR3 comprises 19 residues. CDR1 and CDR2 from the germline V gene are SGHRS and YFSETQ. Trimming shortened V by 0 bases and J by 4 bases, and 23 bases separated the two germline ends. The CDR3 DNA sequence: TGCGCCAGCAGCTTGGCATTCACTCCGGGCACCACACGCGGAAACACCATATATTTT. Its translation is CASSLAFTPGTTRGNTIYF.

The V and J genes are TRBV5-1 and TRBJ2-5; TRBD2 aligns across 11 bases. Germline V CDR1 and CDR2: SGHRS, YFSETQ. The CDR3 is 14 residues long. Trimming took 2 bases from V and 5 from J; bases not matched to a gene: 2. Here the CDR3 reads CASSLLAGEETQYF. CDR3 nucleotide sequence: TGCGCCAGCAGCTTACTAGCGGGGGAGGAGACCCAGTACTTC.

The chain carries TRBV5-6 and TRBJ2-1; D ambiguous. Looked up from germline, CDR1 is SGHDT and CDR2 is YYEEEE. The CDR3 runs 12 residues. Deletions cut 4 bases from V and 10 bases from J, with 12 bases between. CDR3 region: CASSPSAIEQFF. The CDR3 DNA is TGTGCCAGCAGCCCCAGTGCGATAGAGCAGTTCTTC.

This sequence joins TRBV19 and TRBJ1-6, with 7 nucleotides matching TRBD1. The germline V gene encodes CDR1 LNHDA and CDR2 SQIVND (reference sequence). The CDR3 has 16 amino acids. V gave up 5 bases and J gave up 3 bases; unmatched junction bases: 7. CDR3 nucleotide sequence: TGTGCCAGTAGTTCCGGACAGGAGGTCTATAATTCACCCCTCCACTTT. Protein: CASSSGQEVYNSPLHF.

The chain uses TRBV5-1 and TRBJ2-7; D is unclear. V gave up 4 bases and J gave up 6 bases, with 14 bases separating them. The CDR3 totals 13 residues. Germline CDR1 and CDR2: SGHRS and YFSETQ. CDR3: CASSTPEGFEQYF. Written as DNA, the CDR3 is TGCGCCAGCAGCACCCCGGAAGGGTTCGAGCAGTACTTC.

The V call is TRBV4-1, the J call TRBJ2-7; 9 bases are a match to TRBD1. Germline V CDR1 and CDR2: MGHRA, YSYEKL. The CDR3 has 15 amino acids. V shed 0 bases, J shed 2 bases, and the junction held 2 bases outside the gene matches. CDR3 bases: TGCGCCAGCAGCCAAGACCGGGACAGGGCCTACGAGCAGTACTTC. It codes for CASSQDRDRAYEQYF.

This chain links TRBV5-1 with TRBJ1-1, with 7 bases that match TRBD1. V shed 1 base, J shed 4 bases, and the junction held 10 bases outside the gene matches. The CDR3 is made up of 16 amino acids. CDR1 is SGHRS, CDR2 YFSETQ, per germline. The CDR3 loop reads CASSLRTSQGSTEAFF. The CDR3 nucleotides read TGCGCCAGCAGCTTGAGGACGTCACAGGGGAGCACTGAAGCTTTCTTT.

The V gene is TRBV7-2, the J gene TRBJ1-2, with D hard to call. Trimming took 1 base from V and 8 from J, leaving 8 bases between them. The CDR3 totals 12 residues. CDR1 and CDR2 from the germline V gene are SGHTA and FQGNSA. The chain's CDR3 is CASSLGREGYTF. DNA for the CDR3: TGTGCCAGCAGCTTAGGTCGGGAGGGCTACACCTTC.

The chain combines TRBV2 with TRBJ2-5, with 10 bases that match TRBD2. The CDR3 totals 14 residues. In germline, CDR1 is SNHLY, CDR2 FYNNEI. V lost 7 bases, J lost 7 bases, and 9 bases stayed unmatched. The CDR3 DNA is TGTGCCAGCAAAGGAGCGGGGGGGCCGGGGACCCAGTACTTC. Amino acids: CASKGAGGPGTQYF.

The V gene is TRBV19, the J gene TRBJ1-6; D not certain. The CDR3 is 15 amino acids. V was cut by 4 bases and J by 0 bases, with 7 bases left in between. CDR1 is LNHDA, CDR2 SQIVND, per germline (reference sequence). The CDR3 loop is CASSKPGSYNSPLHF. The CDR3 DNA is TGTGCCAGTAGTAAACCGGGCTCCTATAATTCACCCCTCCACTTT. Filled out from reference TRBV19 and TRBJ1-6, the complete variable domain reads DGGITQSPKYLFRKEGQNVTLSCEQNLNHDAMYWYRQDPGQGLRLIYYSQIVNDFQKGDIAEGYSVSREKKESFPLTVTSAQKNPTAFYLCASSKPGSYNSPLHFGNGTRLTVT.

The rearrangement uses TRBV6-1 and TRBJ2-5; D is uncertain. This CDR3 region has 11 residues. Trimming pared 5 bases from V and 13 bases from J, leaving 14 bases between. Looked up from germline, CDR1 is MNHNS and CDR2 is SASEGT. Written as DNA, the CDR3 is TGTGCCAGCAGTCCCCCTGGCCCCCGGTACTTC. It codes for CASSPPGPRYF.

V gene TRBV10-3 combines with J gene TRBJ2-6; either TRBD1 or TRBD2 may fit D (5 bases each). V lost 2 bases to trimming and J lost 0 bases, with 11 bases between them. The CDR3 is made up of 17 amino acids. CDR1 ENHRY and CDR2 SYGVKD come from the germline V gene. The CDR3 is CAISERDLDSGANVLTF. The CDR3 bases are TGTGCCATCAGTGAGAGGGACCTAGACTCTGGGGCCAACGTCCTGACTTTC.

This clone turned up a few times. The chain combines TRBV5-1 with TRBJ2-1; the match to TRBD2 covers 12 bases. The CDR3 consists of 13 residues. The J segment lost 10 bases and the V segment lost 4 bases, leaving 3 bases of the junction unmatched. CDR1 is SGHRS and CDR2 is YFSETQ in the germline V gene. This CDR3 is CASSTTSGGEQFF. In nucleotides, the CDR3 is TGCGCCAGCAGCACGACTAGCGGGGGCGAGCAGTTCTTC.

The V and J genes are TRBV5-8 and TRBJ2-3; D is uncertain. Germline CDR1 SGHTS, CDR2 YDEGEE. The ends were cut back, 0 bases at V and 1 base at J, with 9 bases in the middle. CDR3 length: 15 amino acids. Written as DNA, the CDR3 is TGTGCCAGCAGCTTGGGACGAACAGGCACAGATACGCAGTATTTT. Amino acid sequence: CASSLGRTGTDTQYF.

The CDR3 DNA reads as TGTGCCAGCAGCGCTGACGGGACAGAATATCAGCCCCAGCATTTT. It is translated as CASSADGTEYQPQHF. V usage is TRBV9 and J usage is TRBJ1-5, with 7 nucleotides matching TRBD1. The CDR3 totals 15 residues. Per germline, CDR1 SGDLS and CDR2 YYNGEE. V trimming: 3 bases; J trimming: 5 bases; junction bases outside the gene matches: 8. Filled out from reference TRBV9 and TRBJ1-5, the complete variable domain reads DSGVTQTPKHLITATGQRVTLRCSPRSGDLSVYWYQQSLDQGLQFLIQYYNGEERAKGNILERFSAQQFPDLHSELNLSSLELGDSALYFCASSADGTEYQPQHFGDGTRLSIL.

This clone has just a few counts. V usage is TRBV10-1 and J usage is TRBJ2-7; tentatively, D is TRBD1 (5 bases). V was clipped by 2 bases and J by 5 bases, with 7 bases between them. The CDR3 loop spans 12 amino acids. Germline-derived CDR1 and CDR2 are WNHNN and SYGVQD (reference sequence). The CDR3 region is CASSEQGNEQYF. The CDR3 region has the DNA TGCGCCAGCAGTGAGCAGGGTAACGAGCAGTACTTC.

V gene TRBV27 combines with J gene TRBJ2-7, with TRBD2 matching 12 bases. Looked up from germline, CDR1 is MNHEY and CDR2 is SMNVEV (reference sequence). The CDR3 is 15 amino acids. Trimming removed 3 bases from V and 4 bases from J; junction bases left unmatched: 4. The CDR3 region is CASSFAGTSGYEQYF. The CDR3 nucleotides read TGTGCCAGCAGTTTTGCCGGGACTAGCGGGTACGAGCAGTACTTC.

The V gene is TRBV6-6, the J gene TRBJ1-1; D unclear. Germline-derived CDR1 and CDR2 are MNHNY and SVGAGI (reference sequence). The CDR3 has 13 residues. The germline V and J ends were trimmed by 2 bases and 1 base, with 5 bases remaining between them. The CDR3 spells CASSYRSNTEAFF. In DNA form, the CDR3 reads TGTGCCAGCAGTTACAGGTCGAACACTGAAGCTTTCTTT.

The chain recombines TRBV11-2 with TRBJ2-7; 11 positions agree with TRBD2. CDR1 and CDR2 from the germline V gene are SGHAT and FQNNGV. The trim removed 4 bases at V and 6 bases at J, leaving 5 bases unmatched. CDR3 length: 14 amino acids. Here the CDR3 reads CASSSLAGVSEQYF. The CDR3 DNA reads as TGTGCCAGCAGCTCACTAGCGGGGGTAAGCGAGCAGTACTTC.

Details on this clone: Other DNA sequences in this sample translate to the same CDR3. The rearrangement joins TRBV6-5 to TRBJ1-1; D call uncertain. In germline, CDR1 is MNHEY, CDR2 SVGAGI. V lost 0 bases and J 1 base, leaving 6 bases between the germline ends. The CDR3 is 14 amino acids. The CDR3 region is CASSYSRGNTEAFF. For the CDR3, the DNA is TGTGCCAGCAGTTACTCACGGGGGAACACTGAAGCTTTCTTT.

This clone was recorded once. Written as DNA, the CDR3 is TGTGCCAGCAGCCTGGGGGGTACCTGGGGAGAGACCCAGTACTTC. This sequence encodes CASSLGGTWGETQYF. The chain has TRBV11-2 and TRBJ2-5; a possible D gene is TRBD2 (6 bases). Germline V CDR1 and CDR2: SGHAT, FQNNGV. Trimming cost V 5 bases and J 4 bases, with 17 bases left between them. CDR3 length: 15 residues.

V usage is TRBV14 and J usage is TRBJ2-5, with TRBD2 matching 8 bases. Germline CDR1 reads SGHDN; CDR2 reads FVKESK. The CDR3 length is 15 residues. J was trimmed by 2 bases and V by 3 bases; bases with no gene match: 5. In nucleotides, the CDR3 is TGTGCCAGCAGCCATCGGGGGGGGATACAAGAGACCCAGTACTTC. It specifies CASSHRGGIQETQYF.

The rearrangement links TRBV7-6 to TRBJ2-2; a possible D gene is TRBD1 (5 bases). The CDR3 consists of 16 residues. Trimming took 3 bases from V and 1 from J, leaving 12 bases between them. Germline V gene lookup returns CDR1 SGHVS and CDR2 FNYEAQ. The chain's CDR3 is CASSFADSLNTGELFF. CDR3 nucleotides: TGTGCCAGCAGCTTCGCAGACAGCTTGAACACCGGGGAGCTGTTTTTT.

This clone occurred a few times. This rearrangement joins TRBV10-1 to TRBJ1-1, with no clear D. V lost 5 bases to trimming and J lost 1 base, with 5 bases between them. The CDR3 covers 12 residues. Germline V gives CDR1 WNHNN, CDR2 SYGVQD (reference sequence). The DNA for the CDR3 is TGCGCCAGCAGTCGACAGAACACTGAAGCTTTCTTT. It encodes CASSRQNTEAFF.

The V gene is TRBV5-6, the J gene TRBJ1-1, with unresolved D. The CDR3 runs 13 residues. Germline lookup yields CDR1 SGHDT and CDR2 YYEEEE. Trimming shortened V by 0 bases and J by 0 bases, and 3 bases separated the two germline ends. The CDR3 DNA reads TGTGCCAGCAGCTTGGGGGTGAACACTGAAGCTTTCTTT. Encoded protein: CASSLGVNTEAFF.

The chain employs TRBV10-3 and TRBJ1-2, with 8 positions matching TRBD1. The CDR3 is made up of 18 amino acids. J gave up 7 bases and V 2 bases, and 18 bases lay outside the gene matches. CDR1 and CDR2 from the germline V gene are ENHRY and SYGVKD. Here the CDR3 DNA reads TGTGCCATCAGTGAGCCGAGACAGGGGTCGAAAGATAACCCTGGCTACACCTTC. Encoded protein: CAISEPRQGSKDNPGYTF.

The chain has TRBV7-2 and TRBJ2-2, with D possibly TRBD2 on 5 matching bases. The CDR3 covers 13 residues. Trimming took off 4 bases at V and 9 bases at J, with 12 bases between the two ends. The germline gives CDR1 SGHTA, CDR2 FQGNSA. The CDR3 nucleotides read TGTGCCAGCAGCTCCCCGGGAATCTGGGAGCTGTTTTTT. This gives the protein CASSSPGIWELFF.